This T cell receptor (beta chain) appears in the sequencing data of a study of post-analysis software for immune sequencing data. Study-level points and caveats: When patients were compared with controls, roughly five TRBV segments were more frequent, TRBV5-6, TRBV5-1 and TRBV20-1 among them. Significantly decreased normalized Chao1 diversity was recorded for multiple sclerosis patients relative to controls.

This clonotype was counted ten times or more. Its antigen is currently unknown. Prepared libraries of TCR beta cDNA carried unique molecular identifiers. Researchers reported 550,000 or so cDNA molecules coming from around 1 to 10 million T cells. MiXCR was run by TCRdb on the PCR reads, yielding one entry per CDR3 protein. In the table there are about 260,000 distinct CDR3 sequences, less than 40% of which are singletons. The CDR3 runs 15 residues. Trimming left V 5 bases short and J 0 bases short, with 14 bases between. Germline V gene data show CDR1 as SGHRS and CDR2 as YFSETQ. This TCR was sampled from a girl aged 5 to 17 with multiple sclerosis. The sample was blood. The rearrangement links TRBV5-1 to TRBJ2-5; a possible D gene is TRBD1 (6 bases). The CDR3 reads CASRSGQGYQETQYF. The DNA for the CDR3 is TGCGCCAGCAGATCCGGGCAGGGGTACCAAGAGACCCAGTACTTC.